This record covers a single T cell receptor beta chain. The entry originates in a study of blood T cell repertoires in COVID-19. As for the study in general: Sources were T cells, B-cell-depleted T cells, or PBMCs; the material itself was cDNA or gDNA.

The assay was immunoSEQ multiplex PCR, and TCRdb's table has in-frame clones only and misses some. The sample lists about 300,000 clones, roughly 90% seen once, with less than 2% in the top ten. The sequence came from a woman aged 25 to 39 with COVID-19, enrolled during active disease. The sample comprised peripheral blood.

CDR3: CASALTGANVLTF. CDR3 nucleotide sequence: TGTGCTAGTGCCCTTACTGGGGCCAACGTCCTGACTTTC. This chain uses TRBV12-5 with TRBJ2-6; D is unresolved. The germline V gene has CDR1 LGHNT and CDR2 FRNRAP. This CDR3 is 13 amino acids long. V was clipped by 7 bases and J by 2 bases, with 6 bases between them.